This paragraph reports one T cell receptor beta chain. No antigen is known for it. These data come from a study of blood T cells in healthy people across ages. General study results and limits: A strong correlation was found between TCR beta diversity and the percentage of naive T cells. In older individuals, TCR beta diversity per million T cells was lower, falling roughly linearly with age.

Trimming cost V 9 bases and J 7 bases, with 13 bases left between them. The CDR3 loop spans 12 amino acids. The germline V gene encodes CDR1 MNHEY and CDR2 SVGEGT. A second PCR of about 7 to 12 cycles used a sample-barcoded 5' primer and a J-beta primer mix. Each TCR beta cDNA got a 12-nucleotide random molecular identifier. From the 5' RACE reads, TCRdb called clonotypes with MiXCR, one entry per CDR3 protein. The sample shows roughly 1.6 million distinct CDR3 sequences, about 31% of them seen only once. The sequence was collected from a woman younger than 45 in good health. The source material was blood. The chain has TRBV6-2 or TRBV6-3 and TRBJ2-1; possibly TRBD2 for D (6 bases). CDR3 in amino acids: CASCDGGNEQFF. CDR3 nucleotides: TGTGCCAGTTGCGACGGAGGGAATGAGCAGTTCTTC.